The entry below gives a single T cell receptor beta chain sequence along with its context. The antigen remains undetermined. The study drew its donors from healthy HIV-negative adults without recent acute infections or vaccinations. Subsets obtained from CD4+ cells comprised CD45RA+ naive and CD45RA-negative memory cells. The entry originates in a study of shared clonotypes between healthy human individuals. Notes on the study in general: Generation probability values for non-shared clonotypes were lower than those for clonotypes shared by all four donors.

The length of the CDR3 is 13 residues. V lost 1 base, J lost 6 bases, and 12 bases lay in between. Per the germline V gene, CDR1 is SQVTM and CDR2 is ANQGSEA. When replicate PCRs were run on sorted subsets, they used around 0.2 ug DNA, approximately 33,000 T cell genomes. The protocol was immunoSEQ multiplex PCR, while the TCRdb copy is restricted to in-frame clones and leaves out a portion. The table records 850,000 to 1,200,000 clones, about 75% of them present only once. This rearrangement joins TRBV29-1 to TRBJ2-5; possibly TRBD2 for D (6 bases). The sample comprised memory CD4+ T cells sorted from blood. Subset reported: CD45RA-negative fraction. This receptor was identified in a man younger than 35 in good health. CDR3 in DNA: TGCAGCGTTGAAGTGGGAGGTGGGCAGACCCAGTACTTC. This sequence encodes CSVEVGGGQTQYF.